These T cell receptor beta chains were read from a single sample in a study of cytomegalovirus exposure and HLA in healthy donors. Libraries were prepared by immunoSEQ multiplex PCR; TCRdb keeps only in-frame clonotypes and omits some of them. This sample has roughly 220,000 clones, with roughly 80% found just once. Material for sequencing was PBMCs. These receptors were collected from a young man in good health and CMV-seronegative. CDR3s include the opening cysteine and the closing phenylalanine or tryptophan. Each record gives: V gene, clone size, D gene, J gene, CDR3 DNA, CDR3 protein. A D gene is named only where the DNA matches it firmly. Clone size is given for some rows only: seen once, a few or many times, or a class if the clone is expanded.

V: TRBV18; size: -; D: TRBD1; J: TRBJ2-6; DNA: TGTGCCAGCTCACCAAGGACAGGGAAGGCTGGGGCCAACGTCCTGACTTTC; CDR3: CASSPRTGKAGANVLTF
V: TRBV14; size: -; D: -; J: TRBJ1-2; DNA: TGTGCCAGCAGCCATTTTGACAGGAGAAACTATGGCTACACCTTC; CDR3: CASSHFDRRNYGYTF
V: TRBV28; size: -; D: -; J: TRBJ2-7; DNA: TGTGCCAGCAGTTCCCAGGGTCCCGAGCAGTACTTC; CDR3: CASSSQGPEQYF
V: TRBV28; size: -; D: -; J: TRBJ1-1; DNA: TGTGCCAGCAGTTTAGGAGGTCCCAACACTGAAGCTTTCTTT; CDR3: CASSLGGPNTEAFF
V: TRBV6-6; size: -; D: TRBD1; J: TRBJ2-7; DNA: TGTGCCAGCAGTCGACAGGGGACCTCCTACGAGCAGTACTTC; CDR3: CASSRQGTSYEQYF
V: TRBV23-1; size: -; D: TRBD1; J: TRBJ2-7; DNA: TGCGCCAGCAGTCAATCGGGAACAGGGGTAGCGTCCTACGAGCAGTACTTC; CDR3: CASSQSGTGVASYEQYF
V: TRBV23-1; size: -; D: -; J: TRBJ1-5; DNA: TGCGCCAGCAGTCTGCCAGGGGAAGGCAATCAGCCCCAGCATTTT; CDR3: CASSLPGEGNQPQHF
V: TRBV5-4; size: -; D: TRBD1; J: TRBJ2-3; DNA: TGTGCCAGCAGCTTCGACAGGGGAGCGGCAGATACGCAGTATTTT; CDR3: CASSFDRGAADTQYF
V: TRBV18; size: -; D: TRBD1; J: TRBJ1-6; DNA: TGTGCCAGCTCACGGGACAGGGAAAATTCACCCCTCCACTTT; CDR3: CASSRDRENSPLHF
V: TRBV28; size: -; D: -; J: TRBJ1-2; DNA: TGTGCCAGCAACTATGGCCCTAACTATGGCTACACCTTC; CDR3: CASNYGPNYGYTF
V: TRBV5-1; size: -; D: -; J: TRBJ2-7; DNA: TGCGCCAGCAGCTCCGTAGGGGATGCGGGAAAGCAGTACTTC; CDR3: CASSSVGDAGKQYF
V: TRBV9; size: -; D: TRBD2; J: TRBJ2-1; DNA: TGTGCCAGCAGCGTAGTTAACGGGGGGGCCAACAATGAGCAGTTCTTC; CDR3: CASSVVNGGANNEQFF
V: TRBV6-5; size: -; D: TRBD1; J: TRBJ1-6; DNA: TGTGCCAGCAGTTACGACGGGACAGGGAATTCACCCCTCCACTTT; CDR3: CASSYDGTGNSPLHF
V: TRBV4-1; size: few; D: TRBD1; J: TRBJ1-3; DNA: TGCGCCAGCAGCCAGCGACAGGGTACTACTGCTGGAAACACCATATATTTT; CDR3: CASSQRQGTTAGNTIYF
V: TRBV7-3; size: -; D: TRBD2; J: TRBJ2-1; DNA: TGTGCCAGCAGCTCTAGCGGGGGCACCTCCTACAATGAGCAGTTCTTC; CDR3: CASSSSGGTSYNEQFF
V: TRBV28; size: -; D: TRBD2; J: TRBJ2-7; DNA: TGTGCCAGCACGGGAGGGTACTACGAGCAGTACTTC; CDR3: CASTGGYYEQYF
V: TRBV16; size: -; D: -; J: TRBJ1-5; DNA: TGTGCCAGCAGCCAATCGCTTCAGGATAGCAATCAGCCCCAGCATTTT; CDR3: CASSQSLQDSNQPQHF
V: TRBV7-9; size: -; D: -; J: TRBJ1-5; DNA: TGTGCCAGCAGCTTAGCAGGAGGGAATCAGCCCCAGCATTTT; CDR3: CASSLAGGNQPQHF
V: TRBV6-1; size: -; D: TRBD2; J: TRBJ2-7; DNA: TGTGCCAGCAGTGAAGCGGCGGGGGGCTGGACCTACGAGCAGTACTTC; CDR3: CASSEAAGGWTYEQYF
V: TRBV5-6; size: few; D: TRBD1; J: TRBJ1-4; DNA: TGTGCCAGCAGCTTGCGCACAGGGGGGACTAATGAAAAACTGTTTTTT; CDR3: CASSLRTGGTNEKLFF
V: TRBV11-2; size: -; D: TRBD1; J: TRBJ2-7; DNA: TGTGCCAGCAGCTTAGGGGACAGAAAGTCCTACGAGCAGTACTTC; CDR3: CASSLGDRKSYEQYF
V: TRBV18; size: -; D: TRBD1; J: TRBJ2-2; DNA: TGTGCCAGCTCGCAAGGACAGGGCGGAACCGGGGAGCTGTTTTTT; CDR3: CASSQGQGGTGELFF
V: TRBV14; size: -; D: TRBD1; J: TRBJ2-5; DNA: TGTGCCAGCAGCCAAGAGACCGGGACAGGCGGATATTACTCAAGACCGACCCAGTACTTC; CDR3: CASSQETGTGGYYSRPTQYF
V: TRBV5-4; size: -; D: TRBD1; J: TRBJ2-2; DNA: TGTGCCAGCAGTTTCGGGACAGGGAACACCGGGGAGCTGTTTTTT; CDR3: CASSFGTGNTGELFF
V: TRBV19; size: -; D: -; J: TRBJ1-1; DNA: TGTGCCAGTAGTTCAAACACAGGGACTGAAGCTTTCTTT; CDR3: CASSSNTGTEAFF
V: TRBV9; size: -; D: -; J: TRBJ2-5; DNA: TGTGCCAGCAGCGTAGGGACAGCGACTCAAGAGACCCAGTACTTC; CDR3: CASSVGTATQETQYF
V: TRBV18; size: -; D: -; J: TRBJ2-5; DNA: TGTGCCAGCTCACTGGGGAGTTCGGAGACCCAGTACTTC; CDR3: CASSLGSSETQYF
V: TRBV2; size: -; D: TRBD1; J: TRBJ1-6; DNA: TGTGCCAGCAGTCGGGACAGAGCAGTTAACAGTTCACCCCTCCACTTT; CDR3: CASSRDRAVNSSPLHF